Following are 32 T cell receptor beta chains from one sample sequenced in a study of cytomegalovirus exposure and HLA in healthy donors. In the PCR, 60 Vbeta and 13 Jbeta primers were used. Some clones are missing from TCRdb's copy, which holds only in-frame ones; the method was immunoSEQ multiplex PCR. The table includes around 120,000 clones, around 75% detected once. Sequencing was carried out using PBMCs. Receptors originate from a woman aged 45-60 years in good health and CMV-seropositive.

This chain connects TRBV5-1 to TRBJ2-5; TRBD2 is a possible D gene (6 bases). The CDR3 has 15 residues. With 0 bases removed from V and 1 base from J, the gap between germline ends came to 10 bases. Looked up from germline, CDR1 is SGHRS and CDR2 is YFSETQ. The CDR3 DNA reads TGCGCCAGCAGCTTGGGACTAGAGATCCAAGAGACCCAGTACTTC. This codes for CASSLGLEIQETQYF.

In this sample, this clone turned up once. The chain has TRBV19 and TRBJ1-5; possible D gene TRBD1, 5 bases. CDR3 length: 13 residues. Germline values: CDR1 LNHDA, CDR2 SQIVND (reference sequence). The germline V and J ends were trimmed by 3 bases and 6 bases, with 9 bases remaining between them. The DNA of the CDR3 is TGTGCCAGTAGTATTGGGGGAGGTCAGCCCCAGCATTTT. This translates into CASSIGGGQPQHF.

The chain links TRBV19 to TRBJ2-4; D may be TRBD2 (5 bases). V was pared by 5 bases and J by 3 bases, with 14 bases between. CDR1 and CDR2 (germline): LNHDA, SQIVND (reference sequence). CDR3 length: 15 residues. CDR3 in amino acids: CASSFSAADKNIQYF. For the CDR3, the DNA is TGTGCCAGTAGTTTTTCAGCGGCAGACAAAAACATTCAGTACTTC.

The J gene is TRBJ2-1, the V gene TRBV7-9; 10 bases match TRBD2. CDR1 and CDR2 (germline): SEHNR, FQNEAQ (reference sequence). The CDR3 loop spans 14 amino acids. The V and J ends lost 9 bases and 0 bases, in that order; junction bases with no gene match: 2. CDR3 sequence: CASLAGGSYNEQFF. CDR3 coding DNA: TGTGCCAGTTTAGCGGGGGGCTCCTACAATGAGCAGTTCTTC. The full variable domain, with the rest looked up from reference TRBV7-9 and TRBJ2-1, is DTGVSQNPRHKITKRGQNVTFRCDPISEHNRLYWYRQTLGQGPEFLTYFQNEAQLEKSRLLSDRFSAERPKGSFSTLEIQRTEQGDSAMYLCASLAGGSYNEQFFGPGTRLTVL.

This chain uses TRBV11-2 with TRBJ2-7, with 8 bases lining up with TRBD1. Germline V gives CDR1 SGHAT, CDR2 FQNNGV. The junction had 17 bases not matched to a gene; V was cut back by 1 base and J by 9 bases. This CDR3 comprises 17 residues. In DNA form, the CDR3 reads TGTGCCAGCAGCTTAGGTGCGGGTTGGGCAGGGGGCAATATGCAGTACTTC. Residues: CASSLGAGWAGGNMQYF.

The chain joins TRBV18 to TRBJ2-5, with D hard to call. The germline V and J ends were trimmed by 6 bases and 2 bases, with 7 bases remaining between them. The CDR3 covers 12 residues. Germline CDR1 is KGHSH and CDR2 is LQKENI. This CDR3 is CASSRPQETQYF. CDR3 DNA sequence: TGTGCCAGCTCCCGTCCTCAAGAGACCCAGTACTTC.

This chain links TRBV15 with TRBJ1-1, with D unresolved. Trimming shortened V by 0 bases and J by 3 bases, and 11 bases separated the two germline ends. CDR3 length: 15 amino acids. Germline V gene data show CDR1 as LNHNV and CDR2 as YYDKDF (reference sequence). CDR3 sequence (DNA): TGTGCCACCAGCAGAGAGTCGGGTGGGTACACTGAAGCTTTCTTT. It yields the protein CATSRESGGYTEAFF. Full variable domain (remainder filled in from reference TRBV15 and TRBJ1-1): DAMVIQNPRYQVTQFGKPVTLSCSQTLNHNVMYWYQQKSSQAPKLLFHYYDKDFNNEADTPDNFQSRRPNTSFCFLDIRSPGLGDTAMYLCATSRESGGYTEAFFGQGTRLTVV.

This chain joins TRBV4-1 and TRBJ2-1; 7 nucleotides agree with TRBD2. CDR3 length: 19 residues. V dropped 0 bases and J dropped 4; count of bases not matched to a gene: 15. Germline CDR1 is MGHRA and CDR2 is YSYEKL. CDR3 DNA sequence: TGCGCCAGCAGCCAAGATCTGTTTCGTGGGGGACTACAGTACAATGAGCAGTTCTTC. Translation: CASSQDLFRGGLQYNEQFF.

The V call is TRBV2, the J call TRBJ2-7, with D uncertain. Germline lookup yields CDR1 SNHLY and CDR2 FYNNEI. The V gene lost 3 bases and the J gene lost 0 bases, with 9 bases spanning the gap. The CDR3 length is 14 residues. The CDR3 sequence: CASSEGRYSYEQYF. The DNA of the CDR3 is TGTGCCAGCAGTGAGGGCAGATACTCCTACGAGCAGTACTTC.

The table lists this clone with a count of one. J is TRBJ1-2 and V is TRBV27; perhaps TRBD1 as D (6 bases). Germline values: CDR1 MNHEY, CDR2 SMNVEV (reference sequence). Trimming left V 5 bases short and J 8 bases short, with 15 bases between. This CDR3 is built from 13 residues. Here the CDR3 reads CASSPRQDLGYTF. The CDR3 region has the DNA TGTGCCAGCAGTCCCCGACAGGATCTAGGCTACACCTTC.

This chain connects TRBV11-3 to TRBJ1-2; D gene uncertain. Trimming cost V 7 bases and J 2 bases, with 14 bases left between them. The length of the CDR3 is 14 residues. Germline V gives CDR1 SGHNT, CDR2 YENEEA. In nucleotides, the CDR3 is TGTGCCAGCAACTACGACGGGGAGAACTATGGCTACACCTTC. Its translation: CASNYDGENYGYTF.

This chain uses TRBV7-2 with TRBJ2-3; a weak D match, TRBD2 (7 bases). This CDR3 spans 14 amino acids. Germline V CDR1 and CDR2: SGHTA, FQGNSA. The DNA for the CDR3 is TGTGCTGGGGGGCTAGCGGCCTTCACAGATACGCAGTATTTT. It is translated as CAGGLAAFTDTQYF.

The CDR3 region has the DNA TGTGCCAGTACCACTGGGGAGGGAATCCAGCCCCAGCATTTT. Amino acids: CASTTGEGIQPQHF. The genes are TRBV19 and TRBJ1-5, with D unclear. V lost 7 bases and J lost 7, with 17 bases in between. The CDR3 consists of 14 residues. The V gene's germline CDR1 is LNHDA and CDR2 SQIVND (reference sequence).

A note on this clone: Germline and junction disagree at one end, which may indicate a read error. The rearrangement links TRBV7-7 to TRBJ1-1, with a tentative D call TRBD1 (6 bases). The CDR3 extends over 13 amino acids. CDR1 and CDR2 (germline): SSHAT, FNYEAQ (reference sequence). Here the CDR3 reads CASSEGENTEAFF. CDR3 coding DNA: TGTGCTAGCAGCGAGGGGGAGAACACTGAAGCTTTCTTT.

The rearrangement joins TRBV29-1 to TRBJ1-2; the match to TRBD1 covers 9 bases. The trim removed 2 bases at V and 7 bases at J, leaving 14 bases unmatched. The CDR3 runs 16 residues. Germline V gene data show CDR1 as SQVTM and CDR2 as ANQGSEA. CDR3 residues: CSVEFGTGMSSAGYTF. DNA of the CDR3: TGCAGCGTTGAATTCGGGACAGGGATGTCCTCGGCTGGCTACACCTTC.

This clone was seen a single time. A read error may account for a junction end that differs from germline. CDR3 loop: CAGSQVTPAYEQYF. CDR3 DNA sequence: TGCGCCGGCAGCCAAGTGACTCCCGCTTACGAGCAGTACTTC. The V and J genes are TRBV4-1 and TRBJ2-7; D is uncertain. CDR3 length: 14 residues. In germline, CDR1 is MGHRA, CDR2 YSYEKL.

The chain recombines TRBV10-1 with TRBJ1-4; D unclear. There are 13 residues in the CDR3. Germline V CDR1 and CDR2: WNHNN, SYGVQD (reference sequence). V shed 6 bases and J shed 2 bases, with 7 bases lying between them. The CDR3 sequence: CASSSSTNEKLFF. CDR3 nucleotides: TGCGCCAGCAGCTCCAGTACTAATGAAAAACTGTTTTTT.

A few counts support this clone. The genes are TRBV6-1 and TRBJ1-1; TRBD1 matches at 8 bases. CDR1 and CDR2 from the germline V gene are MNHNS and SASEGT. This CDR3 comprises 14 residues. V lost 8 bases to trimming and J lost 0 bases; unmatched junction nucleotides: 5. The CDR3 bases are TGTGCCAGCGACAGGGGACCCATGAACACTGAAGCTTTCTTT. Translating it yields CASDRGPMNTEAFF.

The rearrangement links TRBV11-3 to TRBJ2-2; 10 nucleotides align to TRBD2. This CDR3 contains 15 residues. CDR1 is SGHNT and CDR2 is YENEEA in the germline V gene. V shed 5 bases, J shed 3 bases, and the junction held 3 bases outside the gene matches. CDR3 protein: CASSRSGRDTGELFF. CDR3 coding DNA: TGTGCCAGCAGCCGAAGCGGGAGGGACACCGGGGAGCTGTTTTTT.

V is TRBV28 and J is TRBJ1-1, with TRBD1 matching over 8 bases. This CDR3 comprises 13 residues. CDR1 and CDR2 (germline): MDHEN, SYDVKM. Trimming took 4 bases from V and 11 from J; bases not matched to a gene: 9. The CDR3 reads CASSSPTGEYAFF. The CDR3 DNA sequence: TGTGCCAGCAGTTCCCCGACAGGGGAGTACGCTTTCTTT.

The chain uses TRBV4-2 and TRBJ1-2; 7 bases fit TRBD1. V shed 1 base and J 6 bases; nucleotides not matched to a gene: 11. The CDR3 has 16 amino acids. The germline gives CDR1 LGHNA, CDR2 YNFKEQ. CDR3 sequence: CASSQGARGSIDGYTF. DNA for the CDR3: TGTGCCAGCAGCCAAGGGGCCAGGGGGTCGATTGATGGCTACACCTTC.

Remarks on this clone: The junction does not match germline at one end; this may be a read error. CDR3 residues: CGSSVGASQGAINGYTF. CDR3 coding DNA: TGTGGCAGCAGCGTAGGAGCGAGTCAGGGGGCAATCAATGGCTACACCTTC. This chain uses TRBV9 with TRBJ1-2; TRBD1 agrees at 8 bases. Germline V gene sequence: CDR1 SGDLS, CDR2 YYNGEE. This CDR3 has 17 residues.

The chain carries TRBV7-9 and TRBJ2-2; TRBD1 agrees at 8 bases. Per the germline V gene, CDR1 is SEHNR and CDR2 is FQNEAQ (reference sequence). CDR3 length equals 16 residues. V was clipped by 5 bases and J by 2 bases; unmatched bases: 7. For the CDR3, the DNA is TGTGCCAGCAGCCGTGGGACAGGCGTCAACACCGGGGAGCTGTTTTTT. It specifies CASSRGTGVNTGELFF.

The chain joins TRBV5-1 to TRBJ2-1; 8 positions agree with TRBD2. The CDR3 extends over 17 amino acids. CDR1 and CDR2 from the germline V gene are SGHRS and YFSETQ. The ends lost 1 base at V and 0 bases at J; junction bases unmatched: 6. The CDR3: CASSLPGGTSSYNEQFF. In DNA form, the CDR3 reads TGCGCCAGCAGCTTGCCGGGGGGGACGAGCTCCTACAATGAGCAGTTCTTC.

The chain has TRBV7-3 and TRBJ1-1, with TRBD1 matching 8 bases. V lost 5 bases and J lost 1; bases outside the gene matches: 3. The CDR3 covers 14 residues. The germline gives CDR1 SGHTA, CDR2 FQGTGA. As DNA, the CDR3 is TGTGCCAGCAGCCTACAGGGGGGGAACACTGAAGCTTTCTTT. Translated: CASSLQGGNTEAFF.

This sequence joins TRBV4-1 and TRBJ2-7; 9 nucleotides line up with TRBD2. Trimming at V came to 1 base and at J to 7 bases, leaving 8 bases not matched to a gene. The CDR3 covers 15 residues. Per the germline V gene, CDR1 is MGHRA and CDR2 is YSYEKL. The CDR3 DNA reads as TGCGCCAGCAGCCAAGGGCTAGCGGGATCGGGGGAGCAGTACTTC. The encoded protein is CASSQGLAGSGEQYF.

This clone turned up a few times. This sequence joins TRBV5-6 and TRBJ1-2, with 7 nucleotides matching TRBD1. The CDR3 consists of 14 residues. The ends lost 5 bases at V and 4 bases at J; junction bases unmatched: 8. Germline loops: CDR1 SGHDT, CDR2 YYEEEE. CDR3 bases: TGTGCCAGCAGGGGCCGGGACAGACTCTATGGCTACACCTTC. It is translated as CASRGRDRLYGYTF.

The chain links TRBV7-9 to TRBJ1-4; TRBD1 agrees at 8 bases. Germline V gives CDR1 SEHNR, CDR2 FQNEAQ (reference sequence). With V trimmed by 5 bases and J by 5 bases, 4 bases remained unmatched. The CDR3 has 14 amino acids. CDR3 in DNA: TGTGCCAGCAGCCCATGGACAGGGAATGAAAAACTGTTTTTT. Translated: CASSPWTGNEKLFF.

The chain recombines TRBV30 with TRBJ2-5, with D tentatively TRBD2 (5 bases). This CDR3 is 13 amino acids long. Trimming took off 2 bases at V and 1 base at J, with 8 bases between the two ends. Germline V gene sequence: CDR1 GTSNPN, CDR2 SVGIG (reference sequence). The CDR3 DNA reads TGTGCCTGGAGTCGGGGTATCCAAGAGACCCAGTACTTC. Translating it yields CAWSRGIQETQYF.

In this sample, this clone turned up once. Other DNA sequences in the same sample also yield this CDR3. V is TRBV5-1 and J is TRBJ2-3, with 10 bases lining up with TRBD2. V was clipped by 5 bases and J by 1 base; unmatched bases: 7. The CDR3 has 16 amino acids. The germline CDR1 and CDR2 sequences are SGHRS and YFSETQ. The CDR3: CASSLVLAGGTDTQYF. CDR3 DNA: TGCGCCAGCAGTCTCGTTCTAGCGGGGGGCACAGATACGCAGTATTTT.

The chain has TRBV5-1 and TRBJ2-7, with D tentatively TRBD2 (7 bases). This CDR3 contains 13 residues. The germline V gene has CDR1 SGHRS and CDR2 YFSETQ. V shed 4 bases and J shed 2 bases, with 10 bases lying between them. CDR3 bases: TGCGCCAGCAGCCGGGGGGCTGCCTACGAGCAGTACTTC. As protein: CASSRGAAYEQYF. Complete variable domain (other parts from reference TRBV5-1 and TRBJ2-7): KAGVTQTPRYLIKTRGQQVTLSCSPISGHRSVSWYQQTPGQGLQFLFEYFSETQRNKGNFPGRFSGRQFSNSRSEMNVSTLELGDSALYLCASSRGAAYEQYFGPGTRLTVT.

This chain links TRBV19 with TRBJ2-7, with D perhaps matching TRBD2 (6 bases). This CDR3 has 15 residues. Germline V CDR1 and CDR2: LNHDA, SQIVND (reference sequence). V dropped 1 base and J dropped 3 bases, with 13 bases sitting between them. For the CDR3, the DNA is TGTGCCAGTAGTATAGCGGCGCGGGACCGCTACGAGCAGTACTTC. This translates into CASSIAARDRYEQYF. Looking up the rest from reference TRBV19 and TRBJ2-7 gives the full variable domain: DGGITQSPKYLFRKEGQNVTLSCEQNLNHDAMYWYRQDPGQGLRLIYYSQIVNDFQKGDIAEGYSVSREKKESFPLTVTSAQKNPTAFYLCASSIAARDRYEQYFGPGTRLTVT.